The 10 T cell receptor beta chains below come from one sample, sequenced in a study of blood T cells in healthy people across ages. With a J-beta primer mix and a sample-barcoded 5' primer, a second PCR ran roughly 6 to 12 cycles. TCRdb fed the 5' RACE reads into MiXCR, producing one record per CDR3 protein. The sample comprises over 1,500,000 distinct CDR3 sequences, about two fifths of which are singletons, and 23% rests with the top ten. Sequencing was done on a sample of blood. The source is a human donor in good health.

The chain couples TRBV4-2 to TRBJ1-5; D is unclear. The CDR3 is 13 amino acids. Trimming left V 4 bases short and J 6 bases short, with 10 bases between. The germline gives CDR1 LGHNA, CDR2 YNFKEQ. Here the CDR3 reads CASSLDQLQPQHF. The CDR3 nucleotides are TGTGCCAGCAGCCTTGATCAACTTCAGCCCCAGCATTTT.

The chain has TRBV10-3 and TRBJ2-7; D is undetermined. Germline assignment: CDR1 ENHRY and CDR2 SYGVKD. The V gene lost 0 bases and the J gene lost 3 bases, with 12 bases spanning the gap. The CDR3 spans 15 residues. CDR3 DNA: TGTGCCATCAGTGAGTCAAGGAAGGAAGGCTACGAGCAGTACTTC. It specifies CAISESRKEGYEQYF.

This clonotype was detected only a few times. The chain has TRBV5-1 and TRBJ1-2; D is ambiguous. V was pared by 7 bases and J by 6 bases, with 16 bases between. The germline gives CDR1 SGHRS, CDR2 YFSETQ. This CDR3 spans 13 amino acids. CDR3 nucleotide sequence: TGCGCCAGCCATATACCAGAGGAGGATGGCTACACCTTC. Encoded protein: CASHIPEEDGYTF.

This clonotype was observed a handful of times. This CDR3 reads CSVVIGSRDRRTGELFF. The CDR3 DNA is TGCAGCGTTGTTATTGGGTCCCGGGACAGGCGGACCGGGGAGCTGTTTTTT. The V gene is TRBV29-1, the J gene TRBJ2-2, with 8 bases fitting TRBD1. The V gene's germline CDR1 is SQVTM and CDR2 ANQGSEA. The CDR3 has 17 amino acids. Losses at the gene ends were 4 bases for V and 5 bases for J; bases not matched to a gene: 15.

Notes on this clonotype: A much larger clone lies a single base off, so this may be a read error. The rearrangement joins TRBV29-1 to TRBJ2-1, with D possibly TRBD1 on 6 matching bases. The length of the CDR3 is 14 residues. Germline lookup yields CDR1 SQVTM and CDR2 ANQGSEA. CDR3: CSGGQPSSYNKQFF. The CDR3, as DNA: TGCAGCGGAGGACAGCCGAGCTCCTACAATAAGCAGTTCTTC.

This clonotype was seen a few times. V usage is TRBV5-1 and J usage is TRBJ1-1, with D uncertain. The CDR3 has 15 residues. Deletions cut 0 bases from V and 0 bases from J, with 9 bases between. Germline CDR1 is SGHRS and CDR2 is YFSETQ. The DNA of the CDR3 is TGCGCCAGCAGCTTGGGGCCCCGATTGAACACTGAAGCTTTCTTT. It yields the protein CASSLGPRLNTEAFF.

The chain combines TRBV9 with TRBJ2-3; unclear D gene. V was pared by 0 bases and J by 2 bases, with 19 bases between. This CDR3 spans 18 amino acids. CDR1 is SGDLS and CDR2 is YYNGEE in the germline V gene. CDR3: CASSVVRFWGFFTDTQYF. The DNA of the CDR3 is TGTGCCAGCAGCGTAGTTAGATTCTGGGGATTCTTCACAGATACGCAGTATTTT.

The chain carries TRBV20-1 and TRBJ2-7, with unresolved D. Trimming took 4 bases from V and 0 from J, leaving 10 bases between them. From germline, CDR1 is DFQATT and CDR2 SNEGSKA (reference sequence). This CDR3 has 13 residues. The chain's CDR3 is CSAISRSSYEQYF. CDR3 DNA: TGCAGTGCTATCTCCAGGAGCTCCTACGAGCAGTACTTC.

The rearrangement links TRBV7-9 to TRBJ2-4, with D maybe TRBD2 (7 bases). The CDR3 totals 13 residues. The V end was cut by 5 bases, the J end by 9 bases, with 14 bases between. Germline CDR1 is SEHNR and CDR2 is FQNEAQ (reference sequence). CDR3 in DNA: TGTGCCAGCAGCAAGAGGGGGGAGGGCATTCAGTACTTC. This encodes CASSKRGEGIQYF.

Worth noting for this clonotype: At one of its ends the junction is not consistent with the germline gene, which may arise from a read error. The chain employs TRBV6-5 and TRBJ2-1; no reliable D call. Germline V lookup: CDR1 MNHEY, CDR2 SVGAGI. The length of the CDR3 is 16 residues. The CDR3 nucleotides are TGTGCCAGCAGTTACTCCTACTCTCGGCCGGGCAATGAGCGGTTCTTC. Encoded protein: CASSYSYSRPGNERFF.